This T cell receptor beta chain originates from a study of early T cells in non-severe SARS-CoV-2 infection. At least ten counts were recorded for this clonotype. The CDR3 contains 11 residues. Germline-derived CDR1 and CDR2 are LGHDT and YNNKEL (reference sequence). Germline trimming cut 3 bases from V and 12 bases from J; bases unmatched to any gene: 1. Separate cDNA molecules each had unique molecular identifiers attached to them. Via MiXCR, TCRdb re-called the 5' RACE reads, giving one row per CDR3 protein. The sample carries around 99,000 distinct CDR3 sequences, around 17% recorded once. This receptor was obtained from an adult who was a healthcare worker with PCR-confirmed SARS-CoV-2 infection or an uninfected control (not recorded which). This material consisted of whole blood, taken at baseline. The chain employs TRBV3-1 and TRBJ2-1, with 8 bases fitting TRBD2. CDR3 sequence reads: CASSHAGGQFF. CDR3 bases: TGTGCCAGCAGCCACGCGGGAGGGCAGTTCTTC.